This is a list of T cell receptor beta chains from one sample in a study of control samples from healthy donors and cancer patients. TCRdb keeps only in-frame clones here, not all; method: immunoSEQ multiplex PCR. Of about 170,000 clones listed, approximately 90% were seen once; the top ten hold 12%. The specimen was blood. Every receptor here comes from a young man in good health. CDR3s include the opening cysteine and the closing phenylalanine or tryptophan. The D gene is left open where the match is weak. Size values are once, few and many counts, or a class for expanded clones, and some rows have none.

abundance	j_gene	d_gene	v_gene	CDR3aa	CDR3nt
-	TRBJ2-7	TRBD2	TRBV6-2/TRBV6-3	CASSYSGLADYEQYF	TGTGCCAGCAGTTACTCTGGACTAGCGGACTACGAGCAGTACTTC
-	TRBJ1-5	-	TRBV21-1	CASSKEANGSHQPQHF	TGTGCCAGCAGCAAAGAGGCTAACGGGTCCCATCAGCCCCAGCATTTT
-	TRBJ1-4	-	TRBV7-6	CASSLEARLEEKLFF	TGTGCCAGCAGCTTAGAGGCCAGGCTGGAGGAAAAACTGTTTTTT
-	TRBJ2-7	-	TRBV11-1	CASSSAGRGRVRSYEQYF	TGTGCCAGCAGCTCAGCGGGCAGGGGCAGAGTGAGGTCCTACGAGCAGTACTTC
-	TRBJ2-2	TRBD2	TRBV7-3	CASSPGTSGRLGAVF	TGTGCCAGCAGTCCCGGGACTAGCGGGAGACTGGGAGCTGTTTTT
-	TRBJ1-2	-	TRBV30	CAWDILDGVPYGYTF	TGTGCCTGGGACATACTGGACGGGGTACCATATGGCTACACCTTC
-	TRBJ1-2	TRBD1	TRBV6-5	CASTSTGEGGYTF	TGTGCCAGCACCTCGACAGGGGAGGGAGGCTACACCTTC
-	TRBJ1-2	TRBD1	TRBV15	CATSPDRVITSPYGYTF	TGTGCCACCAGCCCCGACAGGGTTATAACGAGCCCTTATGGCTACACCTTC
once	TRBJ1-1	-	TRBV9	CASSAQVGQNTEAFF	TGTGCCAGCAGCGCCCAAGTTGGACAGAACACTGAAGCTTTCTTT
-	TRBJ2-5	-	TRBV29-1	CSVVLAQETQYF	TGCAGCGTTGTACTGGCGCAAGAGACCCAGTACTTC
-	TRBJ2-5	-	TRBV20-1	CSASQPGLQQTQYF	TGCAGTGCTAGTCAACCGGGGCTGCAACAGACCCAGTACTTC
-	TRBJ2-3	-	TRBV6-1	CASSDNPSVTDTQYF	TGTGCCAGCAGTGACAACCCTAGCGTCACAGATACGCAGTATTTT
-	TRBJ2-1	-	TRBV7-3	CASSLYTPSGEQFF	TGTGCCAGCAGCTTATACACACCCTCGGGGGAGCAGTTCTTC
-	TRBJ1-6	TRBD1	TRBV14	CASSRLTGGNSPLHF	TGTGCCAGCAGCCGATTAACAGGGGGGAATTCACCCCTCCACTTT
-	TRBJ1-5	-	TRBV6-1	CASSERGDFNQPQHF	TGTGCCAGCAGTGAAAGGGGGGATTTCAATCAGCCCCAGCATTTT
-	TRBJ1-1	-	TRBV2	CASSTSENTEAFF	TGTGCCAGCAGTACCTCAGAGAACACTGAAGCTTTCTTT
-	TRBJ2-4	-	TRBV5-6	CASSISGVAKNIQYF	TGTGCCAGCAGCATTTCCGGTGTAGCCAAAAACATTCAGTACTTC
once	TRBJ1-5	TRBD1	TRBV6-6	CASSQNLPGQGNYQPQHF	TGTGCCAGCAGTCAAAACCTACCGGGACAGGGGAATTATCAGCCCCAGCATTTT
once	TRBJ1-2	TRBD1	TRBV11-2	CASSDRTGPNYGYTF	TGTGCCAGCAGCGATAGGACAGGCCCTAACTATGGCTACACCTTC
few	TRBJ2-2	-	TRBV4-1	CASSQDRMWGRSLNTGELFF	TGCGCCAGCAGCCAAGACCGGATGTGGGGTCGGTCTTTGAACACCGGGGAGCTGTTTTTT
-	TRBJ2-7	-	TRBV5-1	CASSLVPGSLYEQYF	TGCGCCAGCAGCTTGGTCCCCGGATCCCTCTACGAGCAGTACTTC
-	TRBJ2-7	TRBD2	TRBV18	CASSPGLAGGLTYF	TGTGCCAGCTCACCAGGACTAGCGGGAGGGTTAACGTACTTC
once	TRBJ1-1	-	TRBV13	CASSLPGSMNTEAFF	TGTGCCAGCAGCTTACCCGGCTCGATGAACACTGAAGCTTTCTTT
-	TRBJ2-1	TRBD1	TRBV3-1/TRBV3-2	CASSQDFSGGREQFF	TGTGCCAGCAGCCAAGATTTTTCAGGGGGCAGAGAGCAGTTCTTC
-	TRBJ2-1	-	TRBV5-1	CASSLAGETWSNEQFF	TGCGCCAGCAGCTTGGCAGGGGAAACTTGGAGCAATGAGCAGTTCTTC
-	TRBJ2-5	-	TRBV3-1/TRBV3-2	CASSHFLRGVKETQYF	TGTGCCAGCAGCCATTTTTTAAGGGGAGTAAAAGAGACCCAGTACTTC
once	TRBJ2-3	-	TRBV19	CASKMGGDSNTQYF	TGTGCCAGTAAAATGGGGGGCGACTCAAATACGCAGTATTTT